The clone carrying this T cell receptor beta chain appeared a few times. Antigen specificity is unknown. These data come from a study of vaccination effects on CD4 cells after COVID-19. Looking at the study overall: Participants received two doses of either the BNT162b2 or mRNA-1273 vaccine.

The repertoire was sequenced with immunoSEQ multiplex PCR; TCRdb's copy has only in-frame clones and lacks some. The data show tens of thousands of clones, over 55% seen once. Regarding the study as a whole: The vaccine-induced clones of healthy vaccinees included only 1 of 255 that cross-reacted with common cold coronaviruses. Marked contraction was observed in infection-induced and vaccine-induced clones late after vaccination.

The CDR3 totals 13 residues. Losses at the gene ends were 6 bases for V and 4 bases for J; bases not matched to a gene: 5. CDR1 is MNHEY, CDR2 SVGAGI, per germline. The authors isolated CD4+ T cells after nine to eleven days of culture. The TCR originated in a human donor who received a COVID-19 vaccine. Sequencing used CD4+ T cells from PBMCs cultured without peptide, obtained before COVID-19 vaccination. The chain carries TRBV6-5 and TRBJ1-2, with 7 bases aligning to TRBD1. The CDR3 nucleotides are TGTGCCAGCAGAGGGGACAGTTCCTATGGCTACACCTTC. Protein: CASRGDSSYGYTF.